This T cell receptor (beta chain) was identified in a study of T-cell reconstitution after alpha-beta-depleted transplantation in children. Molecular barcoding with unique molecular identifiers was used for the TCRbeta library. Using its own MiXCR run on the PCR reads, TCRdb lists one record per CDR3 protein. Counted here are over 550,000 distinct CDR3 sequences, under 12% occurring once; the ten biggest clones make up roughly 4%. The V gene end was trimmed by 4 bases and the J gene end by 3 bases; junction bases not matched to a gene: 6. Germline CDR1 SGHRS, CDR2 YFSETQ. CDR3 size: 15 residues. The sample holds many counts of this clonotype.

V is TRBV5-1 and J is TRBJ2-7; 11 bases fit TRBD1. This receptor was taken from a human donor who donated a stem cell graft to a child with acute myeloid leukemia. This material consisted of PBMCs from the stem cell graft donor, taken from the stem cell graft. DNA of the CDR3: TGCGCCAGCAGCGCCGGGACAGGGGGTTTCTACGAGCAGTACTTC. Encoded protein: CASSAGTGGFYEQYF.